Described below is a single TCR beta chain sequence and its context. Its antigen is undetermined. The primer mix had 60 Vbeta and 13 Jbeta primers. The data were produced by immunoSEQ multiplex PCR, yet TCRdb's version contains in-frame clones alone and is incomplete. The sample table sets out about 130,000 clones. The record originates from a study of cytomegalovirus exposure and HLA in healthy donors. Study-wide results and caveats: The number of N-insertions in an Asian-associated ancestry cluster was reportedly below the roughly 670-donor mean in a later analysis.

The V gene's germline CDR1 is ENHRY and CDR2 SYGVKD. The CDR3 runs 13 residues. V was shortened by 4 bases and J by 3 bases, with 8 bases between the two germline ends. The source material was PBMCs. The receptor's source is a man between 40 and 49 years old in good health and CMV-seronegative. This chain links TRBV10-3 with TRBJ2-3; the D is unclear. CDR3 nucleotide sequence: TGTGCCATCAGTGGCACGAGGACAGATACGCAGTATTTT. Translated, it gives CAISGTRTDTQYF.